A selection of T cell receptor beta chains follows, all from one sample in a study of blood T cell repertoires in COVID-19. Repertoires were generated with immunoSEQ multiplex PCR, while TCRdb's copy carries only in-frame clones and drops some. The data show more than 95,000 clones, approximately 85% seen once. Input material: peripheral blood. The origin of the receptors is a woman of 80 years or more with acute or convalescent COVID-19. CDR3s include the opening cysteine and the closing phenylalanine or tryptophan. D genes are given only for firm matches. A clone size is listed for some rows: how often the clone was seen (once, few, many), or a class if it is expanded.

v_gene	d_gene	j_gene	abundance	CDR3nt	CDR3aa
TRBV11-2	TRBD2	TRBJ2-3	once	TGTGCCAGCAGCTTAGGTCGGGGGGGCATGGCAGATACGCAGTATTTT	CASSLGRGGMADTQYF
TRBV4-2	TRBD1	TRBJ2-7	-	TGTGCCAGCAGCCAAGGGACAGGGTTTTACGAGCAGTACTTC	CASSQGTGFYEQYF
TRBV7-9	TRBD1	TRBJ1-5	-	TGTGCCAGCAGCTCACAGGGGGCGATCAATCAGCCCCAGCATTTT	CASSSQGAINQPQHF
TRBV7-8	TRBD1	TRBJ2-5	-	TGTGCCAGCAACGACAGGGGAAAGGAGACCCAGTACTTC	CASNDRGKETQYF
TRBV6-5	-	TRBJ2-1	-	TGTGCCACTCAGGGGTACTCCTACAATGAGCAGTTCTTC	CATQGYSYNEQFF
TRBV27	-	TRBJ2-7	once	TGTGCCAGCAGTTTAGCGGGGCTCGACGAGCAGTACTTC	CASSLAGLDEQYF
TRBV3-1/TRBV3-2	-	TRBJ1-1	-	TGTGCCAGCAGCCGCCTCTCGGGTTTGAACACTGAAGCTTTCTTT	CASSRLSGLNTEAFF
TRBV9	-	TRBJ2-5	-	TGTGCCAGCAGCGTAGCGGGTTTGGAGACCCAGTACTTC	CASSVAGLETQYF
TRBV29-1	-	TRBJ1-3	-	TGCAGCGCTGGACAGTCCTTGGAAAACACCATATATTTT	CSAGQSLENTIYF
TRBV4-2	TRBD2	TRBJ2-7	-	TGTGCCAGCAGCCAACTGAGCGGGGGGGTCTACGAGCAGTACTTC	CASSQLSGGVYEQYF
TRBV4-2	TRBD1	TRBJ1-4	few	TGTGCCAGCAGCCGAGACCCGGGACAGGGGAATGAAAAACTGTTTTTT	CASSRDPGQGNEKLFF
TRBV9	TRBD1	TRBJ1-2	-	TGTGCCAGCAGCGCAAACGGCCCGGGACAGGGTTTAGGACTCTATGGCTACACCTTC	CASSANGPGQGLGLYGYTF
TRBV5-5	-	TRBJ1-6	-	TGTGCCAGCAGGTCCTCAAACGGGGGAAATTCACCCCTCCACTTT	CASRSSNGGNSPLHF
TRBV3-1/TRBV3-2	TRBD1	TRBJ1-1	-	TGTGCCAGCAGCCCGGGACAGGGTAGGACTTTCTTT	CASSPGQGRTFF
TRBV6-5	TRBD1	TRBJ2-1	-	TGTGCCAGCAGTCCGGACAGGGGAGGTGAGCAGTTCTTC	CASSPDRGGEQFF
TRBV7-9	TRBD2	TRBJ2-3	few	TGTGCCAGCAGTGGACTAGCGGGGGCCACCCCCACAGATACGCAGTATTTT	CASSGLAGATPTDTQYF
TRBV27	TRBD1	TRBJ1-6	-	TGTGCCAGCAGTTTGACAGGGGGCCATAATTCACCCCTCCACTTT	CASSLTGGHNSPLHF
TRBV7-9	-	TRBJ2-1	-	TGTGCCAGCAGCTGGACTGGGCGGGGGATAGGGGGGAATGAGCAGTTCTTC	CASSWTGRGIGGNEQFF
TRBV28	-	TRBJ1-4	-	TGTGCCAGCAGTTGGCGGAACGAAAAACTGTTTTTT	CASSWRNEKLFF
TRBV14	-	TRBJ1-5	-	TGTGCCAGCAGCCCTCACCGGGGGGCCCGGCAGCCCCAGCATTTT	CASSPHRGARQPQHF
TRBV11-1	-	TRBJ1-6	-	TGTGCCAGCAGCTCCCCCGCCTATAATTCACCCCTCCACTTT	CASSSPAYNSPLHF
TRBV19	TRBD2	TRBJ2-2	-	TGTGCCAGTACCTCCATAGCGGGGGGGCCGCACACCGGGGAGCTGTTTTTT	CASTSIAGGPHTGELFF
TRBV9	-	TRBJ1-4	-	TGTGCCAGCAGCCCCGAACCCGGGGGGGCTGGTGAAAAACTGTTTTTT	CASSPEPGGAGEKLFF
TRBV27	-	TRBJ1-2	-	TGTGCCAGCAGTTTATCAGGAACAGGAACCTATGGCTACACCTTC	CASSLSGTGTYGYTF
TRBV3-1/TRBV3-2	TRBD1	TRBJ1-2	-	TGTGCCAGCAGCCAGAGGGACAGCTACTATGGCTACACCTTC	CASSQRDSYYGYTF
TRBV27	TRBD1	TRBJ1-2	-	TGTGCCAGCAGCACCCTCCAAGGACAGGGGGCCCTGCCCATCGGTGGCTACACCTTC	CASSTLQGQGALPIGGYTF
TRBV5-1	TRBD1	TRBJ2-2	-	TGCGCCAGCAGCTTGGCCACAGGGGGCAGGGCCGGGGAGCTGTTTTTT	CASSLATGGRAGELFF
TRBV5-4	TRBD1	TRBJ2-7	-	TGTGCCAGCAGCCAGGACAGGAGCTCCTACGAGCAGTACTTC	CASSQDRSSYEQYF
TRBV10-3	-	TRBJ2-5	-	TGTGCCATCAGTGAGTCGAGGGAGACCCAGTACTTC	CAISESRETQYF
TRBV4-3	-	TRBJ1-2	-	TGCGCCAGCAGCCAAGAGAGGGGGGGCGCGTTTGGCTACACCTTC	CASSQERGGAFGYTF
TRBV5-1	-	TRBJ1-5	-	TGCGCCAGCAGCTTGGTAGGACAGATTAGCAATCAGCCCCAGCATTTT	CASSLVGQISNQPQHF
TRBV4-3	TRBD1	TRBJ1-2	-	TGCGCCAGCAGCTTAAGGGGGACAGGGGGTGGCTACACCTTC	CASSLRGTGGGYTF
TRBV27	TRBD2	TRBJ2-1	-	TGTGCCAGCAGTTCGGGACTAGCGGGGAACAATGAGCAGTTCTTC	CASSSGLAGNNEQFF
TRBV9	-	TRBJ1-1	few	TGTGCCAGCAGCAATCAGGGTAACACTGAAGCTTTCTTT	CASSNQGNTEAFF
TRBV5-6	-	TRBJ1-5	once	TGTGCCAGCAGCCCGAGGGGGTTTTGGCAGCCCCAGCATTTT	CASSPRGFWQPQHF
TRBV5-1	TRBD2	TRBJ2-2	-	TGCGCCAGCAGCTTGGAGGCGCGGGGGGCCGGGTGGGAGCTGTTTTTT	CASSLEARGAGWELFF
TRBV19	-	TRBJ1-2	-	TGTGCCAGTAGTATTGGTGCAGGGGGCTACACCTTC	CASSIGAGGYTF
TRBV7-9	TRBD1	TRBJ1-2	once	TGTGCCAGCAGCGCCCGGACAGGAAGCTATGGCTACACCTTC	CASSARTGSYGYTF
TRBV5-1	TRBD1	TRBJ2-3	once	TGCGCCAGCAGCTTGGGGGACAGGCGGACGCAGTATTTT	CASSLGDRRTQYF
TRBV12-3/TRBV12-4	-	TRBJ1-4	-	TGTGCCAGCAGTTTGGAGAGGGCCCGCAAACTGTTTTTT	CASSLERARKLFF
TRBV27	TRBD1	TRBJ1-5	-	TGTGCCAGCAGGACAGGGGGCCAGCCCCAGCATTTT	CASRTGGQPQHF
TRBV29-1	TRBD1	TRBJ1-3	-	TGCAGTGTTCATCTAGGGGGCTATGGAAACACCATATATTTT	CSVHLGGYGNTIYF
TRBV3-1/TRBV3-2	-	TRBJ2-7	-	TGTGCCAGCAGCCGCATGGGGCGCTACGAGCAGTACTTC	CASSRMGRYEQYF
TRBV3-1/TRBV3-2	-	TRBJ1-3	-	TGTGCCAGCAGCCCTTCTACCGGTACTCGGGGAAACACCATATATTTT	CASSPSTGTRGNTIYF
TRBV28	-	TRBJ1-6	-	TGTGCCAGCAGTTTACTATCTTCACCCCTCCACTTT	CASSLLSSPLHF
TRBV6-6	-	TRBJ1-4	-	TGTGCCAGCAGTTATAGGAGGGGCAATGAAAAACTGTTTTTT	CASSYRRGNEKLFF
TRBV24-1	TRBD2	TRBJ2-3	-	TGTGCCACCAGTGATTTTGAAGCGGGGACTAGCACAGATACGCAGTATTTT	CATSDFEAGTSTDTQYF
TRBV15	-	TRBJ1-1	few	TGTGCCACCAGCAGAGTCCAGGGATTGAACACTGAAGCTTTCTTT	CATSRVQGLNTEAFF
TRBV7-9	TRBD1	TRBJ1-1	-	TGTGCCAGCAGCCCGAGACAGGGGGACACTGAAGCTTTCTTT	CASSPRQGDTEAFF
TRBV7-9	-	TRBJ1-2	-	TGTGCCAGCAGCACGGGACACCTCTATGGCTACACCTTC	CASSTGHLYGYTF
TRBV19	TRBD1	TRBJ1-6	-	TGTGCCAGTAGTGTGACAGGGGGTTCACCCCTCCACTTT	CASSVTGGSPLHF
TRBV6-5	TRBD1	TRBJ1-2	-	TGTGCCAGCACGACCGGGACAGGGGGTTTCGCTGGCTACACCTTC	CASTTGTGGFAGYTF
TRBV2	TRBD1	TRBJ1-2	-	TGTGCCAGCAGTGGACAGGGGGCCCCAGATGGCTACACCTTC	CASSGQGAPDGYTF
TRBV5-1	-	TRBJ1-1	-	TGCGCCAGCAGCTTGGGAAGGGGACAGAACACTGAAGCTTTCTTT	CASSLGRGQNTEAFF
TRBV10-2	-	TRBJ1-3	-	TGCGCCAGCAGTGAGTCGCGGCGGAGCTCTGGAAACACCATATATTTT	CASSESRRSSGNTIYF